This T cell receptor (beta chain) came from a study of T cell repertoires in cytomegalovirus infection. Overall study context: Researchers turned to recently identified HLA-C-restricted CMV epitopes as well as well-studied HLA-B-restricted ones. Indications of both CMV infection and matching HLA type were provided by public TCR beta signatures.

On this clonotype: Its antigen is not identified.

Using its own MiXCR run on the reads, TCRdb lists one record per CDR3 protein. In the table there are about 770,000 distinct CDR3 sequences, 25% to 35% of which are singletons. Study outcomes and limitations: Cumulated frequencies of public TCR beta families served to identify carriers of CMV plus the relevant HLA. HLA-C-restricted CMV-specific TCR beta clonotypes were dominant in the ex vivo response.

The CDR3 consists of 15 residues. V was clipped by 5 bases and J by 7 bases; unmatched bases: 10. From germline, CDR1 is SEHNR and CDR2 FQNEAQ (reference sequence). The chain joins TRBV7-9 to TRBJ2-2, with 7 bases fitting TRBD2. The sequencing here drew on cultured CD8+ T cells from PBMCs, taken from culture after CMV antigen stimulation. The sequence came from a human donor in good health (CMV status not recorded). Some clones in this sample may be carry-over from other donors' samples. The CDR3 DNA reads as TGTGCCAGCAGCCTCCGCGGGGGAAGTCACGGGGAGCTGTTTTTT. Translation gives CASSLRGGSHGELFF. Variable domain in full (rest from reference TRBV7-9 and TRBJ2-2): DTGVSQNPRHKITKRGQNVTFRCDPISEHNRLYWYRQTLGQGPEFLTYFQNEAQLEKSRLLSDRFSAERPKGSFSTLEIQRTEQGDSAMYLCASSLRGGSHGELFFGEGSRLTVL.